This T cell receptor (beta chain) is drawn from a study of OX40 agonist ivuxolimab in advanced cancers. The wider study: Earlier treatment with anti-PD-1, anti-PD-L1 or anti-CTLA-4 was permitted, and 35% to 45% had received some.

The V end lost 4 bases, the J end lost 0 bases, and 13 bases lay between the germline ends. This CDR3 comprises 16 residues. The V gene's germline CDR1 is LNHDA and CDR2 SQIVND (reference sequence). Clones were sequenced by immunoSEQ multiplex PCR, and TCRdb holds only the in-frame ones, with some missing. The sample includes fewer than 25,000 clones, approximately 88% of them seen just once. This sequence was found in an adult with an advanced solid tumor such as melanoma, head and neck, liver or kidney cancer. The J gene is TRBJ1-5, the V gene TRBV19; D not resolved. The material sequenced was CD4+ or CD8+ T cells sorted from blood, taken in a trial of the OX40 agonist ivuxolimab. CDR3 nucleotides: TGTGCCAGTAGTAATGGCCACCTAAATAGCAATCAGCCCCAGCATTTT. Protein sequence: CASSNGHLNSNQPQHF.